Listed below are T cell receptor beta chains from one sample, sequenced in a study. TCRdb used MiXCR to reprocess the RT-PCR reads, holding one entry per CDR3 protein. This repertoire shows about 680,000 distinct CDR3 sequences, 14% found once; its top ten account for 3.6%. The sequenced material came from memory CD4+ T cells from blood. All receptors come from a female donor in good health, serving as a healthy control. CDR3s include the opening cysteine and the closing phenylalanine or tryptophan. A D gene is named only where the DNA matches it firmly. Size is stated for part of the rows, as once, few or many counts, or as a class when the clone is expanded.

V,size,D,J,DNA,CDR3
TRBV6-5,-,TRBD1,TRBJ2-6,TGTGCCAGCAGTTACCGGACAGGGAGCTCTGGGGCCAACGTCCTGACTTTC,CASSYRTGSSGANVLTF
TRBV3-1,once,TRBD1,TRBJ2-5,TGTGCCAGCACTCTGGGACAGGGAGGGCAAGAGACCCAGTACTTC,CASTLGQGGQETQYF
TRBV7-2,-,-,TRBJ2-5,TGTGCCAGCAGCTTAAAGTGGACGGAGACCCAAGAGACCCAGTACTTC,CASSLKWTETQETQYF
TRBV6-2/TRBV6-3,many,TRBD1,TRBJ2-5,TGTGCCAGCAGCGCCGGGACAGGGCAGACCCAGTACTTC,CASSAGTGQTQYF
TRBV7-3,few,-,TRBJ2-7,TGTGCCAGCAGCTTCACCTACGGCTACGAGCAGTACTTC,CASSFTYGYEQYF
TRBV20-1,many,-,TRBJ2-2,TGCAGTGCCCAGGCTAACACCGGGGAGCTGTTTTTT,CSAQANTGELFF
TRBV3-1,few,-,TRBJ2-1,TGTGCCAGCAGCCGATTTCGGGGGACGACCTACAATGAGCAGTTCTTC,CASSRFRGTTYNEQFF
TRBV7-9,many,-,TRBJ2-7,TGTGCCAGCAGCCCCTTGGGGCAAGCCTACGAGCAGTACTTC,CASSPLGQAYEQYF
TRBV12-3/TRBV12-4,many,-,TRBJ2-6,TGTGCCAGCAGTCCCACAGGGTCAGGGGCCAACGTCCTGACTTTC,CASSPTGSGANVLTF
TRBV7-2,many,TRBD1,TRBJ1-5,TGTGCCAGCAGCTCCCGGACAGGGATCCATCAGCCCCAGCATTTT,CASSSRTGIHQPQHF